This TCR beta chain was retrieved from a study of OX40 agonist ivuxolimab in advanced cancers. Study-wide background: In this trial design, patients received ivuxolimab intravenously at 0.01 to 10 mg/kg every 2 weeks. Findings and caveats of the study: Compared with CD4+, CD8+ T cells on average had more expanded clones. It was also the case that some nonresponders had low normalized T-cell clonal expansion.

Assay: immunoSEQ multiplex PCR; the TCRdb copy retains only in-frame clones and omits some. Of over 60,000 clones in the sample, approximately 94% are singletons; the top ten hold more than 15%. Germline lookup yields CDR1 SGHVS and CDR2 FNYEAQ. CDR3 length equals 14 residues. Unmatched junction bases numbered 0, after V lost 2 bases and J lost 1 base. It was autoimmune disease history or systemic immunosuppression that excluded patients. Details on this clone: The antigen is not known.

The chain employs TRBV7-6 and TRBJ1-1; 8 bases map to TRBD1. Sequenced here: CD4+ or CD8+ T cells sorted from blood, sampled in a trial of the OX40 agonist ivuxolimab. This TCR was sampled from an adult with an advanced solid tumor such as melanoma, head and neck, liver or kidney cancer. The CDR3 DNA sequence: TGTGCCAGCAGCTTACAGGGGGCGAACACTGAAGCTTTCTTT. Residues: CASSLQGANTEAFF. Based on the CDR3 plus reference TRBV7-6 and TRBJ1-1, the full variable domain is GAGVSQSPRYKVTKRGQDVALRCDPISGHVSLYWYRQALGQGPEFLTYFNYEAQQDKSGLPNDRFSAERPEGSISTLTIQRTEQRDSAMYRCASSLQGANTEAFFGQGTRLTVV.